What follows are 13 T cell receptor beta chains derived from one specimen sequenced in a study of CD8 T cells in ankylosing spondylitis. TCRdb re-called the 5' RACE reads with MiXCR, one entry per CDR3 protein. In the table there are 300,000 to 350,000 distinct CDR3 sequences, roughly 12% of which are singletons. The sequencing input was blood, either unsorted or a sorted T cell fraction (not recorded which). The receptors were sampled from a female donor with ankylosing spondylitis or in good health (not recorded which).

This clonotype appeared many times. The CDR3 DNA reads TGCGCCAGCACAGCGGGACAGGTCTCTTACAATGAGCAGTTCTTC. This encodes CASTAGQVSYNEQFF. V gene TRBV5-1 combines with J gene TRBJ2-1, with D possibly being TRBD1 (8 bases). Trimming stripped 6 bases from V and 4 bases from J, with 17 bases between. The CDR3 consists of 15 residues. Germline CDR1 and CDR2: SGHRS and YFSETQ.

The chain carries TRBV5-1 and TRBJ2-2; no reliable D call. Looked up from germline, CDR1 is SGHRS and CDR2 is YFSETQ. CDR3 length equals 15 residues. V was cut by 0 bases and J by 2 bases, with 8 bases left in between. This chain's CDR3 is CASSLDRVNTGELFF. CDR3 coding DNA: TGCGCCAGCAGCTTGGACCGGGTTAACACCGGGGAGCTGTTTTTT.

This clonotype has a count of ten or more. The chain links TRBV4-2 to TRBJ1-3, with D maybe TRBD1 (5 bases). The V end was cut by 3 bases, the J end by 3 bases, with 6 bases between. Germline V CDR1 and CDR2: LGHNA, YNFKEQ. The CDR3 is made up of 13 amino acids. The CDR3 reads CASSHDSGNTIYF. Written as DNA, the CDR3 is TGTGCCAGCAGCCATGACAGTGGAAACACCATATATTTT.

A word on this clonotype: This may arise from a read error, as a much more abundant clone is one base away. The chain combines TRBV6-5 with TRBJ1-1; D unclear. The CDR3 is 12 residues long. Germline-derived CDR1 and CDR2 are MNHEY and SVGAGI. The ends were cut back, 5 bases at V and 10 bases at J, with 14 bases in the middle. CDR3 bases: TGTGCCAGCAGTAGACATGGGATTGGAGCTTTCTTT. Protein: CASSRHGIGAFF.

V usage is TRBV5-1 and J usage is TRBJ2-7; maybe TRBD2 (6 bases). The CDR3 has 15 residues. Trimming shortened V by 2 bases and J by 3 bases, and 15 bases separated the two germline ends. Germline CDR1 reads SGHRS; CDR2 reads YFSETQ. The CDR3 is CASSLAAGNVYEQYF. The CDR3 nucleotides read TGCGCCAGCAGCTTAGCGGCGGGAAACGTCTACGAGCAGTACTTC.

This clonotype appeared a few times. The rearrangement joins TRBV7-2 to TRBJ2-7; 7 bases fit TRBD2. This CDR3 is 17 amino acids long. Losses at the gene ends were 5 bases for V and 3 bases for J; bases not matched to a gene: 16. CDR1 SGHTA and CDR2 FQGNSA come from the germline V gene. The CDR3 is CASSPVGGISGFYEQYF. The CDR3 region has the DNA TGTGCCAGCAGCCCGGTGGGGGGGATTAGCGGGTTCTACGAGCAGTACTTC.

The chain carries TRBV5-1 and TRBJ1-2; D may be TRBD1 (5 bases). CDR1 is SGHRS and CDR2 is YFSETQ in the germline V gene. CDR3 size: 13 residues. V was trimmed by 3 bases and J by 4 bases, leaving 10 bases between them. In DNA form, the CDR3 reads TGCGCCAGCAGCTCGATCGACAGCTATGGCTACACCTTC. It is translated as CASSSIDSYGYTF. The variable domain in full, with the rest retrieved from reference TRBV5-1 and TRBJ1-2, is KAGVTQTPRYLIKTRGQQVTLSCSPISGHRSVSWYQQTPGQGLQFLFEYFSETQRNKGNFPGRFSGRQFSNSRSEMNVSTLELGDSALYLCASSSIDSYGYTFGSGTRLTVV.

The sample holds a few counts of this clonotype. The chain recombines TRBV5-1 with TRBJ2-1, with D perhaps TRBD2 (6 bases). CDR3 length: 14 amino acids. Deletions cut 2 bases from V and 9 bases from J, with 15 bases between. Germline assignment: CDR1 SGHRS and CDR2 YFSETQ. The CDR3 sequence: CASSLGQTEGEQFF. In nucleotides, the CDR3 is TGCGCCAGCAGCTTAGGGCAGACGGAGGGTGAGCAGTTCTTC.

J is TRBJ2-3 and V is TRBV11-1; 7 nucleotides match TRBD2. Trimming removed 5 bases from V and 0 bases from J; junction bases left unmatched: 14. CDR1 and CDR2 (germline): SGHAT, FQDESV (reference sequence). The CDR3 length is 18 residues. The CDR3 DNA reads as TGTGCCAGCAGCGACCCTCGGGGCCTAGCGGCTAGCACAGATACGCAGTATTTT. It encodes CASSDPRGLAASTDTQYF.

V usage is TRBV18 and J usage is TRBJ2-6, with D tentatively TRBD2 (5 bases). Germline V gives CDR1 KGHSH, CDR2 LQKENI. CDR3 length: 14 amino acids. Trimming removed 6 bases at V and 4 bases at J, with 10 bases between. In nucleotides, the CDR3 is TGTGCCAGCTCCCCGTCGGGAGGGGCCAACGTCCTGACTTTC. As protein: CASSPSGGANVLTF.

This clonotype has at least ten counts. This rearrangement joins TRBV10-3 to TRBJ1-4; D is undetermined. CDR1 is ENHRY, CDR2 SYGVKD, per germline. CDR3 length: 14 amino acids. V shed 5 bases and J shed 0 bases, with 7 bases lying between them. The CDR3 here is CAISSGATNEKLFF. CDR3 DNA sequence: TGTGCCATCAGTTCAGGAGCAACTAATGAAAAACTGTTTTTT.

This clonotype was observed at least ten times. The rearrangement joins TRBV7-2 to TRBJ2-2; D possibly corresponds to TRBD1 (6 bases). V lost 2 bases to trimming and J lost 8 bases, with 9 bases between them. CDR3 length: 13 amino acids. Germline V gene lookup returns CDR1 SGHTA and CDR2 FQGNSA. The CDR3 protein is CASSLQRGGELFF. Here the CDR3 DNA reads TGTGCCAGCAGCTTACAGAGGGGGGGGGAGCTGTTTTTT.

This rearrangement joins TRBV5-1 to TRBJ1-2, with D tentatively TRBD1 (5 bases). V gave up 0 bases and J gave up 4 bases, with 10 bases separating them. Germline values: CDR1 SGHRS, CDR2 YFSETQ. The CDR3 is 14 residues long. The CDR3: CASSLASGRYGYTF. CDR3 DNA sequence: TGCGCCAGCAGCTTGGCCTCGGGACGCTATGGCTACACCTTC.